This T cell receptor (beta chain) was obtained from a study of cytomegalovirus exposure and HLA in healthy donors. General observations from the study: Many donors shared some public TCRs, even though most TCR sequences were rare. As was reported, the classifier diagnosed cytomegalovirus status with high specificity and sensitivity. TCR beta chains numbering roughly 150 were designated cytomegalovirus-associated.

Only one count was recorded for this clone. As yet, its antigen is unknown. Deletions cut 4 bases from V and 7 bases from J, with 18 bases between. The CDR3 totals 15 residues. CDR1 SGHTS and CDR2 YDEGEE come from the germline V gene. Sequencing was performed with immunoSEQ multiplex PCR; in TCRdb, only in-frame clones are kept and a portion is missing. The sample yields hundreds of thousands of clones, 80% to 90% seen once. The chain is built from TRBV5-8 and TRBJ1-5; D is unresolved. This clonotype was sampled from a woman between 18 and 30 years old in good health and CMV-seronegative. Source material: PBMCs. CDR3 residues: CASSQVADPGQPQHF. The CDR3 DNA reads TGTGCCAGCAGCCAAGTAGCTGACCCGGGGCAGCCCCAGCATTTT.